This section outlines one T cell receptor (beta chain) sequence together with its context. What it binds is unknown. This sample stems from a study of cytomegalovirus exposure and HLA in healthy donors. General study findings and limits: It was in a later analysis that TCR association rates were seen to vary by HLA locus, highest for DRB1 and lowest for HLA-C. Immune exposure information available was restricted to CMV serostatus. Sequencing likely caused a cluster of highly shared sequence variants.

The PCR contained 60 Vbeta and 13 Jbeta primers. Repertoires were generated with immunoSEQ multiplex PCR, while TCRdb's copy carries only in-frame clones and drops some. The sample shows under 200,000 clones, roughly three quarters of them seen only once. The TCR sequence derives from a man between 18 and 29 years old in good health and CMV-seropositive. The sample was PBMCs.

CDR3 sequence reads: CASSLFRYQETQYF. In DNA form, the CDR3 reads TGTGCCAGCAGTTTATTTCGGTACCAAGAGACCCAGTACTTC. The V and J genes are TRBV27 and TRBJ2-5; D is ambiguous. Germline V CDR1 and CDR2: MNHEY, SMNVEV (reference sequence). V dropped 1 base and J dropped 0 bases, with 6 bases sitting between them. The CDR3 totals 14 residues.